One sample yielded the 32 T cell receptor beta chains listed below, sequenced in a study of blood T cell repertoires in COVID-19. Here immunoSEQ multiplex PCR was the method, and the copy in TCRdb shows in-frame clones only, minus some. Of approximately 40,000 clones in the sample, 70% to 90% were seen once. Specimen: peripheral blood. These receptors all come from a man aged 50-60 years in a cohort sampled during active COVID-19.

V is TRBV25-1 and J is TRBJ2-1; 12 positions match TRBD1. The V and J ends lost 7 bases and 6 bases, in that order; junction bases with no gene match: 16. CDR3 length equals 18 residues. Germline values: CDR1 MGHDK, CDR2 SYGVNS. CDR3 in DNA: TGTGCCAGCACCCGGGACAGGGGGCTTGGTGGGATATTCAATGAGCAGTTCTTC. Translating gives CASTRDRGLGGIFNEQFF.

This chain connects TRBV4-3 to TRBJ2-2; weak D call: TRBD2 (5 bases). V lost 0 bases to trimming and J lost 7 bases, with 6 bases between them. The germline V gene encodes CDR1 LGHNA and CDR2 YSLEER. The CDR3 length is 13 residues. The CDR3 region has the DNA TGCGCCAGCAGCCAAGATCGGGGCGGGGAGCTGTTTTTT. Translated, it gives CASSQDRGGELFF.

The CDR3 region is CASSGGEREPGDTQYF. The CDR3 coding sequence is TGTGCCAGCAGCGGAGGGGAAAGGGAGCCCGGGGATACGCAGTATTTT. The chain links TRBV7-9 to TRBJ2-3, with D possibly being TRBD2 (6 bases). The CDR3 contains 16 residues. Trimming took 5 bases from V and 6 from J, leaving 21 bases between them. In germline, CDR1 is SEHNR, CDR2 FQNEAQ (reference sequence).

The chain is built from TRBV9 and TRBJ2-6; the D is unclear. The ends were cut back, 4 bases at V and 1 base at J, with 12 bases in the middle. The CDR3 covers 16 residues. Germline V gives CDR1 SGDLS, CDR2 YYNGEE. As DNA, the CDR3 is TGTGCCAGCAGCTTTACTCCCAAGTCTGGGGCCAACGTCCTGACTTTC. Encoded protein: CASSFTPKSGANVLTF. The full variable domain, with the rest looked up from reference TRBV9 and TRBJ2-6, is DSGVTQTPKHLITATGQRVTLRCSPRSGDLSVYWYQQSLDQGLQFLIQYYNGEERAKGNILERFSAQQFPDLHSELNLSSLELGDSALYFCASSFTPKSGANVLTFGAGSRLTVL.

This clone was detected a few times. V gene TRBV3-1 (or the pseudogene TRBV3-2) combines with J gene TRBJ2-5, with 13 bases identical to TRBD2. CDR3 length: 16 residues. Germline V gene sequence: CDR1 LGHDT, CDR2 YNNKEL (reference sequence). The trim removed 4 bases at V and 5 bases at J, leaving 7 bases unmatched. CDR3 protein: CASSRGLAGVVETQYF. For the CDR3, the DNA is TGTGCCAGCAGCCGCGGACTAGCGGGGGTCGTGGAGACCCAGTACTTC.

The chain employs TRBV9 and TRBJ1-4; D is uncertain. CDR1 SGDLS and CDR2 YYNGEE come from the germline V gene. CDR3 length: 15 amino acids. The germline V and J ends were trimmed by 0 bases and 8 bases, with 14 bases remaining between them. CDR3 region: CASSVDWGDREKLFF. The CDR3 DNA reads TGTGCCAGCAGCGTAGACTGGGGAGATCGGGAAAAACTGTTTTTT.

For the CDR3, the DNA is TGTGCCAGCCTGGGGCTAGTCGAGATCAGCTCCTACGAGCAGTACTTC. Amino acid sequence: CASLGLVEISSYEQYF. J is TRBJ2-7 and V is TRBV2; a weak D match, TRBD1 (5 bases). The CDR3 runs 16 residues. V was shortened by 8 bases and J by 0 bases, with 20 bases between the two germline ends. Germline-derived CDR1 and CDR2 are SNHLY and FYNNEI.

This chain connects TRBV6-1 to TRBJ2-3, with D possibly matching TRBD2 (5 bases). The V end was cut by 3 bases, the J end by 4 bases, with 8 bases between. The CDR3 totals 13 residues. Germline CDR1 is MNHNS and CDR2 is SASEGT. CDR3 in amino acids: CASSERVADTQYF. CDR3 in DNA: TGTGCCAGCAGTGAGCGGGTAGCAGATACGCAGTATTTT.

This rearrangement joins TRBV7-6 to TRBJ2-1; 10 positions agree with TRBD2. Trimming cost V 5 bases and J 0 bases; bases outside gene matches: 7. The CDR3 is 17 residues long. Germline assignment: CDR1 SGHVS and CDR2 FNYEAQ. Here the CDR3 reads CASSPLLAGDSYNEQFF. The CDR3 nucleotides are TGTGCCAGCAGCCCACTCCTAGCGGGAGACTCCTACAATGAGCAGTTCTTC.

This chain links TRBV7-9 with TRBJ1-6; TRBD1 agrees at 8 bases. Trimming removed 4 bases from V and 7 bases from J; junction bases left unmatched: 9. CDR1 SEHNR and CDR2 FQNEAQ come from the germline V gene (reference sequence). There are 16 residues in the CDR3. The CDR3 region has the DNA TGTGCCAGCAGCTCCACCTCGGACAGGGCCAATTCACCCCTCCACTTT. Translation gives CASSSTSDRANSPLHF. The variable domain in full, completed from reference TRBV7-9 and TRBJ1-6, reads DTGVSQNPRHKITKRGQNVTFRCDPISEHNRLYWYRQTLGQGPEFLTYFQNEAQLEKSRLLSDRFSAERPKGSFSTLEIQRTEQGDSAMYLCASSSTSDRANSPLHFGNGTRLTVT.

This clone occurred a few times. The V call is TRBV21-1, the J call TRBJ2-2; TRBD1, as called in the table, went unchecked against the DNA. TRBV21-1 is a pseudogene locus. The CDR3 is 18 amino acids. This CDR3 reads CASSKEPRTTEDAGELFF. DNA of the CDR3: TGTGCCAGCAGCAAAGAACCCCGGACAACTGAGGATGCCGGGGAGCTGTTTTTT.

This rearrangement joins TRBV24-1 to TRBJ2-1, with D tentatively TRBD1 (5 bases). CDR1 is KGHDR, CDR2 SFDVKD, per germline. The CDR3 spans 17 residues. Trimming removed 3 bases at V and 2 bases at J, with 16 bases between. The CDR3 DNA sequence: TGTGCCACCAGTGATGCCATTACAAGGGGCGCCTACAATGAGCAGTTCTTC. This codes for CATSDAITRGAYNEQFF.

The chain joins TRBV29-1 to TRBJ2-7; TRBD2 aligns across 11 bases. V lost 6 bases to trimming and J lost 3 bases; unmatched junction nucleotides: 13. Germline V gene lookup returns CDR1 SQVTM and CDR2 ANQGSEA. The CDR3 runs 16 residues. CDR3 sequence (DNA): TGCAGCGTCGAGACTCTAGCGGGGGGCCAATACTACGAGCAGTACTTC. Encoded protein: CSVETLAGGQYYEQYF.

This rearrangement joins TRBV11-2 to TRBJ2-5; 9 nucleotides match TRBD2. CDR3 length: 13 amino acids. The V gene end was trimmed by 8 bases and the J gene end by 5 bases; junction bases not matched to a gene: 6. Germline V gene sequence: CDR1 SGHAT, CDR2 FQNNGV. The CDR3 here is CASGRGGQETQYF. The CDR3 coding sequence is TGTGCCAGCGGGCGGGGGGGCCAGGAGACCCAGTACTTC.

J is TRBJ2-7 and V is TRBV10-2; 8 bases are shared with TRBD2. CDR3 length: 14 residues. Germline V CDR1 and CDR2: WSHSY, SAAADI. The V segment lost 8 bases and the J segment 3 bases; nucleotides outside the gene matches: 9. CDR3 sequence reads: CASRLAGGNYEQYF. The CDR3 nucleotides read TGCGCCAGCCGTCTGGCGGGGGGAAACTACGAGCAGTACTTC.

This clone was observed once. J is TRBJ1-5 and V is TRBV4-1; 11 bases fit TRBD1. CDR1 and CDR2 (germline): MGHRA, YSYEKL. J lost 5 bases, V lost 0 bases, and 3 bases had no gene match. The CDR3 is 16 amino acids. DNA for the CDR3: TGCGCCAGCAGCCAAGATCCGGGACAGGGGGATCAGCCCCAGCATTTT. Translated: CASSQDPGQGDQPQHF.

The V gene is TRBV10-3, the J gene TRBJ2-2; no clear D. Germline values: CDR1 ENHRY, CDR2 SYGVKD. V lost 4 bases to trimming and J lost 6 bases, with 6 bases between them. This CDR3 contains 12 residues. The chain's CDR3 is CAISGGAGELFF. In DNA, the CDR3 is TGTGCCATCAGTGGAGGCGCCGGGGAGCTGTTTTTT.

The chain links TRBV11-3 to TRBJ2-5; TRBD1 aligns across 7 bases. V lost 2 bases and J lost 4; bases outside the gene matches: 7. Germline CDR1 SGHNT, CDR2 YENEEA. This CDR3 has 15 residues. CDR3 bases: TGTGCCAGCAGCTTACGACAGGGCCGGGGAGAGACCCAGTACTTC. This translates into CASSLRQGRGETQYF.

The CDR3 here is CASSHLREVNYGYTF. The CDR3 DNA sequence: TGTGCCAGCAGTCATCTCAGGGAAGTTAACTATGGCTACACCTTC. V is TRBV27 and J is TRBJ1-2; possible D gene TRBD1, 5 bases. Germline V gives CDR1 MNHEY, CDR2 SMNVEV (reference sequence). The CDR3 has 15 amino acids. The germline V and J ends were trimmed by 5 bases and 1 base, with 14 bases remaining between them.

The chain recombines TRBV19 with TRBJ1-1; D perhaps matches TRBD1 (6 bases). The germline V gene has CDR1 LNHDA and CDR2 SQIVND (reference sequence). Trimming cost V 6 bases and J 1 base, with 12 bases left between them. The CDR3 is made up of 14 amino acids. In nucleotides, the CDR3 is TGTGCCAGTAGCAGTGGACAGCAGAACACTGAAGCTTTCTTT. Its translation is CASSSGQQNTEAFF.

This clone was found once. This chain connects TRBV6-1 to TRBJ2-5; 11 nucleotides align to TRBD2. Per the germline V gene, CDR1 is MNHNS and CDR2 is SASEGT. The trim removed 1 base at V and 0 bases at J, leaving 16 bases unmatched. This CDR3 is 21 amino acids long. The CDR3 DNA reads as TGTGCCAGCAGTGAAGGTAATGGGGGAGTAGCGGGAGGGGAACACCAAGAGACCCAGTACTTC. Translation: CASSEGNGGVAGGEHQETQYF.

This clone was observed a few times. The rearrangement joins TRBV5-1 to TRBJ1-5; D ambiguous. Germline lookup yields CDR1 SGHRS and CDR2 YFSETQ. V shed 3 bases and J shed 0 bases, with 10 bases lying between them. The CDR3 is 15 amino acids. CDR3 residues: CASSSGEDSNQPQHF. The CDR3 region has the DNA TGCGCCAGCAGCTCCGGGGAGGATAGCAATCAGCCCCAGCATTTT.

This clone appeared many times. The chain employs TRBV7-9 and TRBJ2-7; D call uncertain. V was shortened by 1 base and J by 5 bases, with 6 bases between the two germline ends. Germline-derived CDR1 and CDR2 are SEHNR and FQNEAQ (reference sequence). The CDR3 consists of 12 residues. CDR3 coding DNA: TGTGCCAGCAGCTTAGGGAGTAACGAGCAGTACGTC. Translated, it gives CASSLGSNEQYV.

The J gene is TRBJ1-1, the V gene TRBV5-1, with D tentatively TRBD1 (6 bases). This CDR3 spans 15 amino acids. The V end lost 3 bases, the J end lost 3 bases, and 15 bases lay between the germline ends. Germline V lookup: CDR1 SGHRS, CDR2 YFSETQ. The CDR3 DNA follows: TGCGCCAGCAGCTCACCCAGGGGTGAGGACACTGAAGCTTTCTTT. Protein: CASSSPRGEDTEAFF.

This chain's CDR3 is CASTREGEGYNEQFF. The CDR3, as DNA: TGTGCCAGCACCAGAGAGGGGGAGGGATACAATGAGCAGTTCTTC. The chain recombines TRBV9 with TRBJ2-1; D might be TRBD2 (7 bases). V gave up 6 bases and J gave up 4 bases, with 17 bases separating them. From germline, CDR1 is SGDLS and CDR2 YYNGEE. CDR3 size: 15 residues.

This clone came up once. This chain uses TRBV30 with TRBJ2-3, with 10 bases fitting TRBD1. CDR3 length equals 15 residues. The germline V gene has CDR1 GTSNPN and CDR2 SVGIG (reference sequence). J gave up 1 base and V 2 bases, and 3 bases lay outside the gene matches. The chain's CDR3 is CAWSTGTGGTDTQYF. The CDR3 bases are TGTGCCTGGAGTACGGGGACAGGGGGCACAGATACGCAGTATTTT.

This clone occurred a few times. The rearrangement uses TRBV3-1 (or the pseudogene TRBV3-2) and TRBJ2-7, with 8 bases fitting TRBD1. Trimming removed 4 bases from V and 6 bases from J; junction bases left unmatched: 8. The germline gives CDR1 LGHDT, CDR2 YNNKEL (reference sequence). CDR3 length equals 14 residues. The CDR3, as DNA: TGTGCCAGCAGCCCCGGGACAGGTCTTCTCGAGCAGTACTTC. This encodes CASSPGTGLLEQYF.

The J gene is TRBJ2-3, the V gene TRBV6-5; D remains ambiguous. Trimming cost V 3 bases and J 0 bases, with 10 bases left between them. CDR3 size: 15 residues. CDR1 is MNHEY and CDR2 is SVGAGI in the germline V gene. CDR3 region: CASSYEPTSTDTQYF. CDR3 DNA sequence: TGTGCCAGCAGTTATGAGCCTACTAGCACAGATACGCAGTATTTT.

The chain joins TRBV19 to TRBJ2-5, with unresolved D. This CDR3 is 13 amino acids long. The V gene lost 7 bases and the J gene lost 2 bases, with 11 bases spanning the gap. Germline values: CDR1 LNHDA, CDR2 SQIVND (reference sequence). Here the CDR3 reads CASTPGRQETQYF. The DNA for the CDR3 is TGTGCCAGTACCCCTGGCAGACAAGAGACCCAGTACTTC.

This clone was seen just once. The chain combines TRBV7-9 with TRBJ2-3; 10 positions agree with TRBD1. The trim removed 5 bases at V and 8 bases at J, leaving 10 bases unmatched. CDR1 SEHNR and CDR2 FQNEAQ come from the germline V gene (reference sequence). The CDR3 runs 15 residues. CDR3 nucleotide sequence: TGTGCCAGCAGCCCCGGGACAGGGGCTCTATCTACGCAGTATTTT. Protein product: CASSPGTGALSTQYF.

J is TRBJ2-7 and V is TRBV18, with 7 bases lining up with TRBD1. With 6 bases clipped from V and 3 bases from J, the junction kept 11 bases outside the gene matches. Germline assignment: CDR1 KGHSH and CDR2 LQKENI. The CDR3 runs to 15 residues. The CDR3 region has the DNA TGTGCCAGCTCTCCCCGGGACAGAAAACTCTACGAGCAGTACTTC. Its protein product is CASSPRDRKLYEQYF.

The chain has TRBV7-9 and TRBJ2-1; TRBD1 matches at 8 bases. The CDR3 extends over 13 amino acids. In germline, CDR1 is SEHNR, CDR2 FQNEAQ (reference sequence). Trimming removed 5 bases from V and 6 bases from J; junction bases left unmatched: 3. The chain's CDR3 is CASSPDRVNEQFF. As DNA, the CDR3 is TGTGCCAGCAGCCCGGACAGGGTCAATGAGCAGTTCTTC.